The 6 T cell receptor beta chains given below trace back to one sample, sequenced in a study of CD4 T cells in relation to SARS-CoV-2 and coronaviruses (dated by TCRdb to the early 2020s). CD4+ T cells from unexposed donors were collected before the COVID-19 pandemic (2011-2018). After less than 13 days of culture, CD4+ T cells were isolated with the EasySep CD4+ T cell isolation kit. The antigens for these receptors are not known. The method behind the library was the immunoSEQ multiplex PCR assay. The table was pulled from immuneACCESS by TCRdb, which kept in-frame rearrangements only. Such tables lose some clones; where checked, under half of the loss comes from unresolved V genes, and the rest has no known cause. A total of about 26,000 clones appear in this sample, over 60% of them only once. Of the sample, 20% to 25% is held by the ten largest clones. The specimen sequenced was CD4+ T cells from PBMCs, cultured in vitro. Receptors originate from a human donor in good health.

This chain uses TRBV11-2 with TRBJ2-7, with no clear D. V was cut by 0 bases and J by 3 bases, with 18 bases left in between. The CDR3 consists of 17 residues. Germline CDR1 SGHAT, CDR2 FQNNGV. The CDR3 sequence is CASSLDHVAEWGYEQYF. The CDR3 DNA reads TGTGCCAGCAGCTTAGATCATGTCGCGGAATGGGGCTACGAGCAGTACTTC. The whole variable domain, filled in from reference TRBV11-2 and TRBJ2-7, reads EAGVAQSPRYKIIEKRQSVAFWCNPISGHATLYWYQQILGQGPKLLIQFQNNGVVDDSQLPKDRFSAERLKGVDSTLKIQPAKLEDSAVYLCASSLDHVAEWGYEQYFGPGTRLTVT.

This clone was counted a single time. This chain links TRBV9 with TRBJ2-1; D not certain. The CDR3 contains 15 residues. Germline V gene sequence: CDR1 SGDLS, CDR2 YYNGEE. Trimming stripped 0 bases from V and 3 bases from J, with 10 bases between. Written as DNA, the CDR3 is TGTGCCAGCAGCGTAGTCCCGGAGCACTACAATGAGCAGTTCTTC. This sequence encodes CASSVVPEHYNEQFF.

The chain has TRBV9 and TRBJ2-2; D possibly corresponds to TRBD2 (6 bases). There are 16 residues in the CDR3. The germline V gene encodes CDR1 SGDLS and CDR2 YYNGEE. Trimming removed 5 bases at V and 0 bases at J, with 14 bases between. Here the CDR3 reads CASSPDTGANTGELFF. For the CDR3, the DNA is TGTGCCAGCAGTCCTGACACGGGGGCGAACACCGGGGAGCTGTTTTTT.

The CDR3 region has the DNA TGTGCCAGCAGCTTGAGTTGGAGGGGCGTATCTAATGAAAAACTGTTTTTT. This encodes CASSLSWRGVSNEKLFF. V gene TRBV5-6 combines with J gene TRBJ1-4; D is possibly TRBD1 (5 bases). Germline assignment: CDR1 SGHDT and CDR2 YYEEEE. Trimming took 1 base from V and 3 from J, leaving 16 bases between them. The CDR3 has 17 residues.

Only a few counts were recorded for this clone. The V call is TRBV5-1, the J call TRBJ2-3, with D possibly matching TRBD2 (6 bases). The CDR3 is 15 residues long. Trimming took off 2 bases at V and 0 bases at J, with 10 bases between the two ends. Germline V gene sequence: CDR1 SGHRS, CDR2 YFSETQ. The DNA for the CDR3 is TGCGCCAGCAGCTTCGGGGGACGAAGCACAGATACGCAGTATTTT. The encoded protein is CASSFGGRSTDTQYF.

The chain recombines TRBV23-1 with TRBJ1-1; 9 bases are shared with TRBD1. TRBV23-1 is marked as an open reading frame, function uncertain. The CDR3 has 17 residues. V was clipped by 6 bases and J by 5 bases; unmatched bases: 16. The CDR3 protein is CASRRNNLRDRATEAFF. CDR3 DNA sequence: TGCGCCAGCAGACGTAACAATCTGCGGGACAGGGCTACTGAAGCTTTCTTT.